The 5 T cell receptor beta chains below all came from one sample that was sequenced in a study of cytotoxic CD8 clonotypes in ibrutinib-treated CLL. Sequenced by immunoSEQ multiplex PCR; TCRdb stores in-frame clones only, minus some. The sample includes about 130,000 clones, about 85% of them seen just once. Sequenced material: PBMCs, taken after 24 months of ibrutinib treatment. Receptors were obtained from a human donor with chronic lymphocytic leukemia.

V gene TRBV27 combines with J gene TRBJ1-2, with TRBD1 matching 8 bases. This CDR3 is 13 amino acids long. Per the germline V gene, CDR1 is MNHEY and CDR2 is SMNVEV (reference sequence). The junction had 3 bases not matched to a gene; V was cut back by 5 bases and J by 4 bases. Here the CDR3 reads CASSPGQGYGYTF. For the CDR3, the DNA is TGTGCCAGCAGTCCCGGACAGGGCTATGGCTACACCTTC.

In its sample, this clone was seen many times. The V call is TRBV5-4, the J call TRBJ1-2, with unresolved D. V lost 4 bases and J 8 bases, leaving 15 bases between the germline ends. Germline CDR1 and CDR2: SGHNT and YYREEE (reference sequence). The CDR3 spans 13 residues. CDR3 region: CASSPLGRRGYTF. CDR3 in DNA: TGTGCCAGCAGCCCTCTTGGAAGGCGGGGCTACACCTTC.

The chain recombines TRBV5-1 with TRBJ1-1, with D possibly matching TRBD1 (6 bases). This CDR3 is built from 14 residues. V gave up 4 bases and J gave up 8 bases, with 18 bases separating them. Germline V lookup: CDR1 SGHRS, CDR2 YFSETQ. The CDR3, as DNA: TGCGCCAGCAGCCGGTCCAGGGGAAGGATGGAAGCTTTCTTT. This encodes CASSRSRGRMEAFF.

Only a few counts were recorded for this clone. Other DNA sequences of this sample code for an identical CDR3. The chain joins TRBV18 to TRBJ1-1, with D uncertain. Germline V gene lookup returns CDR1 KGHSH and CDR2 LQKENI. V was clipped by 3 bases and J by 4 bases, with 3 bases between them. The CDR3 has 11 amino acids. CDR3: CASSPGTEAFF. CDR3 bases: TGTGCCAGCTCACCGGGCACTGAAGCTTTCTTT.

The genes are TRBV11-3 and TRBJ2-1, with D hard to call. In germline, CDR1 is SGHNT, CDR2 YENEEA. The CDR3 consists of 12 residues. Trimming removed 5 bases from V and 5 bases from J, with 7 bases in between. CDR3 sequence: CASSQVHNEQFF. As DNA, the CDR3 is TGTGCCAGCAGCCAAGTGCACAATGAGCAGTTCTTC.